The present T cell receptor beta chain was sequenced within a study of cytomegalovirus exposure and HLA in healthy donors. Study-level information: In an early release, HLA-typed donors contributed some 82 million unique TCR sequences. Study results and limitations: Later analysis identified over 15,000 TCR beta sequences associated with HLA alleles, using a false discovery rate threshold of 0.05.

Vbeta (60) and Jbeta (13) primers were used in the PCR. The table came from immunoSEQ multiplex PCR; TCRdb's copy has only in-frame clones and leaves some out. The sample records roughly 190,000 clones, roughly 87% being singletons. This clone was observed a few times. What it binds is not known. Germline-derived CDR1 and CDR2 are SEHNR and FQNEAQ (reference sequence). This CDR3 has 15 residues. The V end lost 0 bases, the J end lost 8 bases, and 13 bases lay between the germline ends. The V gene is TRBV7-9, the J gene TRBJ1-4, with a possible D match to TRBD1 (6 bases). The sample was PBMCs. This TCR came from a boy aged 2 to 10 in good health and CMV-seronegative. CDR3 sequence: CASSLATGDEEKLFF. The DNA for the CDR3 is TGTGCCAGCAGCTTAGCGACAGGAGATGAAGAAAAACTGTTTTTT.